This TCR beta chain was captured by sequencing in a study of T cells in Graves' hyperthyroidism and ophthalmopathy. This clonotype was picked up a small number of times. Germline V gives CDR1 MNHEY, CDR2 SVGEGT. This CDR3 spans 15 amino acids. V was pared by 4 bases and J by 2 bases, with 4 bases of the junction left unmatched. There were TCR beta CDR3 regions amplified from RNA transcripts. During a first-round RT-PCR of the TCR CDR3, the HTBI primer set was used. One entry per CDR3 protein results from TCRdb running MiXCR on the multiplex PCR reads. The profile shows fewer than 300,000 distinct CDR3 sequences, 20% to 25% of them singletons.

This clonotype originated in a man between 40 and 49 years old with Graves' hyperthyroidism that later progressed to Graves' ophthalmopathy. The sample consisted of blood. The chain combines TRBV6-2 or TRBV6-3 with TRBJ2-7; 11 bases align to TRBD2. The DNA of the CDR3 is TGTGCCAGCAGTTCGCTAGCGGGAGGCACCTACGAGCAGTACTTC. Residues: CASSSLAGGTYEQYF.